This record covers a single T cell receptor (beta chain). The source of the sample is a study of blood T cell repertoires in COVID-19. At the level of the study: COVID-19 samples, acute and convalescent, were from the United States, Italy and Spain. Sample material is recorded as cDNA or gDNA derived from T cells, B-cell-depleted T cells, or PBMCs.

As handled by the study authors: Estimates of nucleated cell counts were drawn from the amplification of reference gene primers. Sequenced by immunoSEQ multiplex PCR; TCRdb stores in-frame clones only, minus some. The DNA gave D and trimming, while V, J and clone size come from that table. The sample contains approximately 180,000 clones, about 85% of which appear only once. Trimming removed 5 bases from V and 3 bases from J; junction bases left unmatched: 10. Germline CDR1 reads SGHDN; CDR2 reads FVKESK. The CDR3 is made up of 15 amino acids. The sequencing input was peripheral blood. This sequence was found in a woman aged 80 or over with acute or convalescent COVID-19. The chain has TRBV14 and TRBJ2-7, with TRBD2 matching 7 bases. The CDR3 DNA sequence: TGTGCCAGCAGCTCCGGACTAGTCAGTCGCTACGAGCAGTACTTC. It codes for CASSSGLVSRYEQYF. Complete variable domain (other parts from reference TRBV14 and TRBJ2-7): EAGVTQFPSHSVIEKGQTVTLRCDPISGHDNLYWYRRVMGKEIKFLLHFVKESKQDESGMPNNRFLAERTGGTYSTLKVQPAELEDSGVYFCASSSGLVSRYEQYFGPGTRLTVT.